A single sample gave rise to the 10 T cell receptor beta chains below, sequenced in a study of cytomegalovirus exposure and HLA in healthy donors. The PCR was carried out with 60 Vbeta primers and 13 Jbeta primers. Generated by immunoSEQ multiplex PCR, the TCRdb table keeps only in-frame clones and is missing some. The repertoire holds 95,000 to 150,000 clones, approximately 67% seen once, with more than 1.5% in the top ten. Sample: PBMCs. Receptors originate from a man between 18 and 35 years old in good health and CMV-seronegative.

This clone was seen a few times. The chain has TRBV7-9 and TRBJ2-3; 9 bases map to TRBD1. This CDR3 contains 19 residues. V shed 4 bases and J 0 bases; nucleotides not matched to a gene: 14. Per germline, CDR1 SEHNR and CDR2 FQNEAQ (reference sequence). In DNA form, the CDR3 reads TGTGCCAGCAGCTCTAGAGTCGGGACAGGGACCCTAAGCACAGATACGCAGTATTTT. Protein product: CASSSRVGTGTLSTDTQYF.

The chain employs TRBV29-1 and TRBJ2-7; tentative D call: TRBD1 (5 bases). The CDR3 length is 11 residues. CDR1 SQVTM and CDR2 ANQGSEA come from the germline V gene. The germline V and J ends were trimmed by 6 bases and 3 bases, with 9 bases remaining between them. Written as DNA, the CDR3 is TGCAGCGTCTACGACAGCTACGAGCAGTACTTC. Its translation: CSVYDSYEQYF.

The J gene is TRBJ1-3, the V gene TRBV30, with D perhaps matching TRBD1 (5 bases). The CDR3 totals 15 residues. The germline V gene encodes CDR1 GTSNPN and CDR2 SVGIG (reference sequence). V was clipped by 2 bases and J by 4 bases, with 15 bases between them. The CDR3 bases are TGTGCCTGGAGTTTGCGACAGACCACCGGAAACACCATATATTTT. Residues: CAWSLRQTTGNTIYF.

The chain uses TRBV30 and TRBJ2-1, with 10 nucleotides matching TRBD2. With 1 base clipped from V and 8 bases from J, the junction kept 11 bases outside the gene matches. Looked up from germline, CDR1 is GTSNPN and CDR2 is SVGIG (reference sequence). The CDR3 is 16 amino acids. The CDR3 loop reads CAWSDPLAGARDEQFF. The CDR3 nucleotides are TGTGCCTGGAGTGACCCCCTAGCGGGGGCCAGGGATGAGCAGTTCTTC.

This clone is a singleton in its sample. The rearrangement links TRBV19 to TRBJ1-6, with D hard to call. CDR3 size: 16 residues. V lost 0 bases to trimming and J lost 5 bases, with 11 bases between them. Germline V lookup: CDR1 LNHDA, CDR2 SQIVND (reference sequence). CDR3 protein: CASSIDIGVDNSPLHF. The DNA for the CDR3 is TGTGCCAGTAGTATAGATATCGGAGTGGATAATTCACCCCTCCACTTT.

The CDR3 bases are TGTGCCAGCAGCTACGGGACACTTTCGTTTGAGCAGTTCTTC. Translation gives CASSYGTLSFEQFF. The chain carries TRBV9 and TRBJ2-1, with D perhaps matching TRBD1 (6 bases). In germline, CDR1 is SGDLS, CDR2 YYNGEE. The CDR3 covers 14 residues. Trimming cost V 4 bases and J 9 bases, with 17 bases left between them.

This sequence joins TRBV11-2 and TRBJ1-2, with no clear D. This CDR3 has 15 residues. Germline values: CDR1 SGHAT, CDR2 FQNNGV. V lost 1 base to trimming and J lost 7 bases, with 16 bases between them. CDR3 protein: CASSLGGRRAGGYTF. The CDR3 bases are TGTGCCAGCAGCTTAGGAGGCCGCAGAGCCGGTGGCTACACCTTC.

The chain couples TRBV5-1 to TRBJ2-1, with 9 bases fitting TRBD1. There are 17 residues in the CDR3. After removal of 6 bases from V and 0 bases from J, the junction contained 10 bases not matched to a gene. CDR1 SGHRS and CDR2 YFSETQ come from the germline V gene. This CDR3 is CASMGQGAKSSYNEQFF. Here the CDR3 DNA reads TGCGCCAGCATGGGACAGGGTGCTAAGAGCTCCTACAATGAGCAGTTCTTC.

This rearrangement joins TRBV30 to TRBJ2-3; 8 nucleotides align to TRBD1. From germline, CDR1 is GTSNPN and CDR2 SVGIG (reference sequence). V lost 0 bases, J lost 0 bases, and 5 bases stayed unmatched. The length of the CDR3 is 16 residues. The DNA of the CDR3 is TGTGCCTGGAGTGTACTGCAGGGGGCTAGCACAGATACGCAGTATTTT. Its protein is CAWSVLQGASTDTQYF.

The chain recombines TRBV6-1 with TRBJ2-1; D is possibly TRBD1 (6 bases). This CDR3 spans 12 amino acids. V lost 5 bases and J lost 8, with 10 bases in between. Germline CDR1 reads MNHNS; CDR2 reads SASEGT. As DNA, the CDR3 is TGTGCCAGCAGTATACAGGGCTATGAGCAGTTCTTC. Protein: CASSIQGYEQFF.